The next 23 T cell receptor beta chains were all read from a single sample in a study of T cell responses to AZD1222 COVID-19 vaccine. TCRdb keeps only in-frame clones here, not all; method: immunoSEQ multiplex PCR. Among approximately 150,000 clones listed, more than 85% were seen once. The sample was peripheral blood, taken on day 0 of AZD1222 vaccination. These receptor sequences come from an adult in good health.

The chain has TRBV19 and TRBJ1-2, with D unresolved. The germline gives CDR1 LNHDA, CDR2 SQIVND (reference sequence). This CDR3 spans 13 amino acids. V dropped 3 bases and J dropped 2 bases, with 7 bases sitting between them. The CDR3 region has the DNA TGTGCCAGTAGTATTCTAGGAAACTATGGCTACACCTTC. Its protein is CASSILGNYGYTF.

The chain couples TRBV5-1 to TRBJ2-3; maybe TRBD2 (5 bases). CDR1 SGHRS and CDR2 YFSETQ come from the germline V gene. Trimming took off 0 bases at V and 7 bases at J, with 12 bases between the two ends. There are 14 residues in the CDR3. CDR3 bases: TGCGCCAGCAGCTTGGGGGGAGATCGGAATACGCAGTATTTT. Amino acid sequence: CASSLGGDRNTQYF.

The chain has TRBV11-3 and TRBJ2-2; D remains ambiguous. The V gene lost 5 bases and the J gene lost 8 bases, with 9 bases spanning the gap. Germline values: CDR1 SGHNT, CDR2 YENEEA. There are 12 residues in the CDR3. The CDR3 region is CASSPDGGELFF. DNA of the CDR3: TGTGCCAGCAGCCCCGATGGGGGGGAGCTGTTTTTT.

This chain uses TRBV6-6 with TRBJ2-3; D is possibly TRBD2 (6 bases). CDR1 and CDR2 from the germline V gene are MNHNY and SVGAGI (reference sequence). Trimming took 5 bases from V and 10 from J, leaving 28 bases between them. This CDR3 region has 17 residues. The CDR3 is CASSPPRLAPSDRAQYF. The CDR3 bases are TGTGCCAGCAGTCCCCCCCGGCTAGCGCCTAGTGATAGGGCGCAGTATTTT.

The chain is built from TRBV24-1 and TRBJ1-5; D may be TRBD1 (6 bases). V shed 4 bases and J shed 0 bases, with 12 bases lying between them. CDR1 and CDR2 (germline): KGHDR, SFDVKD. The CDR3 consists of 16 residues. This chain's CDR3 is CATSEAGQSSNQPQHF. The CDR3, as DNA: TGTGCCACCAGTGAGGCCGGACAGAGTAGCAATCAGCCCCAGCATTTT.

The rearrangement links TRBV10-2 to TRBJ2-1; 15 nucleotides agree with TRBD2. Germline V gene sequence: CDR1 WSHSY, CDR2 SAAADI. This CDR3 is 19 amino acids long. V was clipped by 6 bases and J by 3 bases; unmatched bases: 12. The CDR3 here is CASRMGLAGGTQGYNEQFF. The CDR3 DNA sequence: TGCGCCAGCAGAATGGGACTAGCGGGGGGAACCCAGGGCTACAATGAGCAGTTCTTC.

This chain links TRBV30 with TRBJ1-1; 10 nucleotides match TRBD1. The CDR3 totals 15 residues. Germline CDR1 is GTSNPN and CDR2 is SVGIG (reference sequence). J was trimmed by 1 base and V by 3 bases; bases with no gene match: 5. CDR3 amino acids: CAWSSWDRGNTEAFF. The CDR3 DNA follows: TGTGCCTGGAGCTCCTGGGACAGGGGGAACACTGAAGCTTTCTTT.

The chain employs TRBV30 and TRBJ2-1; tentative D call: TRBD2 (6 bases). The V gene lost 2 bases and the J gene lost 9 bases, with 11 bases spanning the gap. This CDR3 has 12 amino acids. Germline assignment: CDR1 GTSNPN and CDR2 SVGIG (reference sequence). As DNA, the CDR3 is TGTGCCTGGAGTCCCGGACTACCTGAGCAGTTCTTC. As protein: CAWSPGLPEQFF.

CDR3 coding DNA: TGCGCCAGCAGGTACCTAGCGGGAGGGCCGCGCGAGCAGTACTTC. It encodes CASRYLAGGPREQYF. The chain carries TRBV5-1 and TRBJ2-7; 12 bases fit TRBD2. The CDR3 contains 15 residues. V lost 5 bases to trimming and J lost 6 bases; unmatched junction nucleotides: 9. In germline, CDR1 is SGHRS, CDR2 YFSETQ.

The V and J genes are TRBV10-1 and TRBJ2-7; D could derive from TRBD1 or TRBD2 (9 bases each). V shed 7 bases and J shed 0 bases, with 19 bases lying between them. The germline V gene has CDR1 WNHNN and CDR2 SYGVQD (reference sequence). This CDR3 is 16 amino acids long. The CDR3 DNA is TGCGCCAGCATCCCTAGCGGGACAGGGAGCTCCTACGAGCAGTACTTC. Encoded protein: CASIPSGTGSSYEQYF.

This rearrangement joins TRBV3-1 (or the pseudogene TRBV3-2) to TRBJ1-4; TRBD1 is a possible D gene (5 bases). V was clipped by 4 bases and J by 11 bases, with 20 bases between them. Germline V lookup: CDR1 LGHDT, CDR2 YNNKEL (reference sequence). The CDR3 contains 15 residues. The CDR3 protein is CASSPDLPGPMKLFF. The CDR3 DNA sequence: TGTGCCAGCAGCCCCGACCTCCCGGGACCGATGAAACTGTTTTTT.

This sequence joins TRBV5-1 and TRBJ1-4, with D perhaps TRBD1 (5 bases). Germline values: CDR1 SGHRS, CDR2 YFSETQ. This CDR3 is 16 amino acids long. V was clipped by 4 bases and J by 3 bases, with 16 bases between them. In DNA, the CDR3 is TGCGCCAGCAGCCTTAGTCGACAGAATCCTAATGAAAAACTGTTTTTT. Protein: CASSLSRQNPNEKLFF.

J is TRBJ1-1 and V is TRBV2; D is possibly TRBD1 (5 bases). CDR1 and CDR2 from the germline V gene are SNHLY and FYNNEI. Trimming took off 3 bases at V and 11 bases at J, with 10 bases between the two ends. This CDR3 is 11 amino acids long. CDR3 sequence (DNA): TGTGCCAGCAGTGATCAGGGAGTCGCTTTCTTT. Protein product: CASSDQGVAFF. Using reference TRBV2 and TRBJ1-1 for the parts outside the CDR3, the full variable domain is EPEVTQTPSHQVTQMGQEVILRCVPISNHLYFYWYRQILGQKVEFLVSFYNNEISEKSEIFDDQFSVERPDGSNFTLKIRSTKLEDSAMYFCASSDQGVAFFGQGTRLTVV.

The chain links TRBV11-3 to TRBJ2-2; 9 bases match TRBD2. With V trimmed by 1 base and J by 6 bases, 9 bases remained unmatched. From germline, CDR1 is SGHNT and CDR2 YENEEA. CDR3 size: 17 residues. CDR3 residues: CASSLGGGRAGSGELFF. CDR3 nucleotides: TGTGCCAGCAGCTTAGGCGGCGGGAGGGCCGGTTCCGGGGAGCTGTTTTTT.

CDR3 sequence reads: CASPYTRQGAFF. The DNA for the CDR3 is TGTGCCAGTCCGTACACCAGGCAGGGAGCTTTCTTT. The chain combines TRBV2 with TRBJ1-1; possible D gene TRBD1, 5 bases. Deletions cut 9 bases from V and 10 bases from J, with 18 bases between. Germline CDR1 SNHLY, CDR2 FYNNEI. The CDR3 runs 12 residues. Supplemented by reference TRBV2 and TRBJ1-1, the full variable domain reads EPEVTQTPSHQVTQMGQEVILRCVPISNHLYFYWYRQILGQKVEFLVSFYNNEISEKSEIFDDQFSVERPDGSNFTLKIRSTKLEDSAMYFCASPYTRQGAFFGQGTRLTVV.

The V gene is TRBV6-5, the J gene TRBJ2-7; D tentatively fits TRBD1 or TRBD2 (5 bases each). This CDR3 is 15 amino acids long. V was clipped by 2 bases and J by 2 bases, with 13 bases between them. Germline assignment: CDR1 MNHEY and CDR2 SVGAGI. The CDR3 nucleotides read TGTGCCAGCAGTTACGAGGGTGACAGTCCCTACGAGCAGTACTTC. Translation: CASSYEGDSPYEQYF.

The chain has TRBV6-5 and TRBJ1-2; D may be TRBD1 (6 bases). CDR3 size: 13 residues. The ends were cut back, 8 bases at V and 6 bases at J, with 16 bases in the middle. CDR1 and CDR2 from the germline V gene are MNHEY and SVGAGI. The CDR3 sequence is CASSGGGRDGYTF. In DNA form, the CDR3 reads TGTGCCAGCTCCGGGGGGGGCCGCGATGGCTACACCTTC.

V and J are TRBV9 and TRBJ1-5; D uncertain. From germline, CDR1 is SGDLS and CDR2 YYNGEE. CDR3 length: 14 residues. V was pared by 3 bases and J by 7 bases, with 14 bases between. This chain's CDR3 is CASSAGRGEQPQHF. DNA of the CDR3: TGTGCCAGCAGCGCCGGACGGGGAGAGCAGCCCCAGCATTTT.

V usage is TRBV30 and J usage is TRBJ2-5; D ambiguous. Trimming removed 0 bases from V and 7 bases from J, with 15 bases in between. CDR3 size: 14 residues. CDR1 and CDR2 from the germline V gene are GTSNPN and SVGIG (reference sequence). CDR3 in amino acids: CAWSVHSPLGTQYF. The CDR3, as DNA: TGTGCCTGGAGTGTACATAGCCCCTTGGGGACCCAGTACTTC.

This clone was seen only a few times. This chain links TRBV4-2 with TRBJ2-7; TRBD2 is a possible D gene (6 bases). Trimming shortened V by 2 bases and J by 3 bases, and 11 bases separated the two germline ends. This CDR3 is built from 14 residues. Germline CDR1 and CDR2: LGHNA and YNFKEQ. The CDR3 DNA is TGTGCCAGCAGCCAAATCGGGGGTAACTACGAGCAGTACTTC. It translates to CASSQIGGNYEQYF.

This clone occurred once. The V and J genes are TRBV5-4 and TRBJ2-2; TRBD1 might be the D (6 bases). Germline V lookup: CDR1 SGHNT, CDR2 YYREEE (reference sequence). V was clipped by 5 bases and J by 3 bases, with 8 bases between them. This CDR3 has 13 residues. CDR3: CASRWGHTGELFF. DNA for the CDR3: TGTGCCAGCAGATGGGGGCACACCGGGGAGCTGTTTTTT.

The V and J genes are TRBV14 and TRBJ1-2; D gene ambiguous. This CDR3 is 12 amino acids long. Germline loops: CDR1 SGHDN, CDR2 FVKESK. V was trimmed by 0 bases and J by 8 bases, leaving 7 bases between them. CDR3 sequence (DNA): TGTGCCAGCAGCCAAGATTCGTGGGGCTACACCTTC. Translation gives CASSQDSWGYTF.

The rearrangement uses TRBV19 and TRBJ1-2; D is possibly TRBD1 (5 bases). The CDR3 is 14 residues long. Looked up from germline, CDR1 is LNHDA and CDR2 is SQIVND (reference sequence). With 6 bases removed from V and 2 bases from J, the gap between germline ends came to 13 bases. This CDR3 is CASRFSGPNYGYTF. For the CDR3, the DNA is TGTGCCAGTAGGTTTTCGGGACCGAACTATGGCTACACCTTC. The full variable domain, its missing parts supplied by reference TRBV19 and TRBJ1-2, is DGGITQSPKYLFRKEGQNVTLSCEQNLNHDAMYWYRQDPGQGLRLIYYSQIVNDFQKGDIAEGYSVSREKKESFPLTVTSAQKNPTAFYLCASRFSGPNYGYTFGSGTRLTVV.